This paragraph covers one T cell receptor beta chain sequence. Its antigen remains unknown. Other nucleotide sequences from this sample produce the same CDR3. This entry is derived from a study of shared clonotypes between healthy human individuals. Per germline, CDR1 MNHEY and CDR2 SMNVEV (reference sequence). The ends lost 5 bases at V and 0 bases at J; junction bases unmatched: 3. This CDR3 has 15 amino acids. Study-level findings and limits: Researchers sampled blood only, noting tissue repertoires likely differ. Measured sharing among donors was expected to vary with sequencing depth.

The assay used deep level. Replicate PCRs for sorted subsets used approximately 190 ng DNA; this equaled tens of thousands of T cell genomes. Using immunoSEQ multiplex PCR, the repertoire was profiled, and TCRdb retains in-frame clones only, with some absent. The sample contains roughly 1,800,000 clones, less than 95% of which appear only once. CD45RO negativity and positive selection for CCR7 defined naive CD8 cells, a population that excluded terminally differentiated effector memory CD45RA+ cells. The specimen sequenced was naive CD8+ T cells sorted from blood. This sequence originates from a man between 18 and 29 years old in good health. The chain joins TRBV27 to TRBJ2-4; 8 bases line up with TRBD1. CDR3 nucleotides: TGTGCCAGCAGTCCCACAGGGGGAGCCAAAAACATTCAGTACTTC. This codes for CASSPTGGAKNIQYF.